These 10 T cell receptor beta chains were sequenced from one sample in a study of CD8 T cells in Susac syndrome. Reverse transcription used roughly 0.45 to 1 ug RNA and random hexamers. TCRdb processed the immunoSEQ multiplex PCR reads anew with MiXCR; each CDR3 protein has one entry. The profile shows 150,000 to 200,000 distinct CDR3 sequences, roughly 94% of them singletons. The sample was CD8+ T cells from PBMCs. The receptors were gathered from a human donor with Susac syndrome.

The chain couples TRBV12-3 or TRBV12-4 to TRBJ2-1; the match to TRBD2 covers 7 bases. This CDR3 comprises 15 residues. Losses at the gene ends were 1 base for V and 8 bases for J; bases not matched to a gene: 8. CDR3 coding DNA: TGTGCCAGCAGTTTAGGCGGGAGAAGCTTGGATGAGCAGTTCTTC. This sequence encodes CASSLGGRSLDEQFF.

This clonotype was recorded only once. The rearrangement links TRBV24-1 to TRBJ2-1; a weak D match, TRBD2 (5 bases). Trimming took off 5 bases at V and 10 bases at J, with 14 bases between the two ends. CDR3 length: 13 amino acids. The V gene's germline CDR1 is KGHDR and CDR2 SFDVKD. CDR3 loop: CATSGGGLEEQFF. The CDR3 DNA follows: TGTGCCACCAGTGGCGGCGGGTTGGAGGAGCAGTTCTTC.

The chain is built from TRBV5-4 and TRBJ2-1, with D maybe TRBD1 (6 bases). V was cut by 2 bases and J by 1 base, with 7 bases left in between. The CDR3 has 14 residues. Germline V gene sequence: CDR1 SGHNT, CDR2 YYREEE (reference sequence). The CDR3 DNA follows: TGTGCCAGCAGCTTACAGGGATCCTACAATGAGCAGTTCTTC. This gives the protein CASSLQGSYNEQFF.

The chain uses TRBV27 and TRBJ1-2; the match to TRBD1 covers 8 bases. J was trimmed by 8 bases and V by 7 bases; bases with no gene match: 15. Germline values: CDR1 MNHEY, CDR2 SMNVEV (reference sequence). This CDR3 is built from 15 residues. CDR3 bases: TGTGCCAGCACTGCGACAGGGGCCGCCTTGTGGGGCTACACCTTC. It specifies CASTATGAALWGYTF.

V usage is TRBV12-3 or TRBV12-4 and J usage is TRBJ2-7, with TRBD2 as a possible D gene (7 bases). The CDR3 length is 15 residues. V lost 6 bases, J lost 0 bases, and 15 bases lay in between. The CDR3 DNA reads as TGTGCCAGCAGCCTAGGGGGGGTCCCCTCCTACGAGCAGTACTTC. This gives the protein CASSLGGVPSYEQYF.

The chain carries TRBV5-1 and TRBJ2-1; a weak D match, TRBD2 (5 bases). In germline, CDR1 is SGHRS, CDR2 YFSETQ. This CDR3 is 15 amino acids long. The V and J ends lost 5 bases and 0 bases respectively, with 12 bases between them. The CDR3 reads CASRPILASYNEQFF. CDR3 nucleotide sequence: TGCGCCAGCAGACCGATCCTAGCCTCCTACAATGAGCAGTTCTTC.

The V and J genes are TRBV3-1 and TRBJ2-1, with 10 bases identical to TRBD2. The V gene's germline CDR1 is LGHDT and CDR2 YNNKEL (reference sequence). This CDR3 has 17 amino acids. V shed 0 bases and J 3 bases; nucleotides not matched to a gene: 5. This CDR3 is CASSQEASGSVYNEQFF. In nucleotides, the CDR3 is TGTGCCAGCAGCCAAGAAGCTAGCGGGAGCGTCTACAATGAGCAGTTCTTC.

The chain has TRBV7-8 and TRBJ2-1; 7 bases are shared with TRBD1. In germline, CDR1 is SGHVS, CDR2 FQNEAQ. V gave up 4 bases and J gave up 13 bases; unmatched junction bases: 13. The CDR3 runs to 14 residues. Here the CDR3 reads CASSYPWDSQFQFF. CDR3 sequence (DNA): TGTGCCAGCAGCTACCCCTGGGACAGCCAATTTCAGTTCTTC.

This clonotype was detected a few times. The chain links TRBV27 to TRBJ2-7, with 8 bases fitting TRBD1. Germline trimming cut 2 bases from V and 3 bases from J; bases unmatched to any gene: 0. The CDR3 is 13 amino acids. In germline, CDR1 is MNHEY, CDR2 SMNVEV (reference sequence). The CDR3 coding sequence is TGTGCCAGCAGTTTAGGGACAGGCTACGAGCAGTACTTC. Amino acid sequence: CASSLGTGYEQYF.

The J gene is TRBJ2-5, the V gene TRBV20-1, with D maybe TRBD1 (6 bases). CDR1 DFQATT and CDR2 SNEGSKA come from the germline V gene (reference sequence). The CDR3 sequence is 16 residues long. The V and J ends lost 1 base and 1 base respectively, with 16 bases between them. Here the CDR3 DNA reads TGCAGTGCTAGAGGCGAGGCCGGGACACGCCAAGAGACCCAGTACTTC. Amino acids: CSARGEAGTRQETQYF.